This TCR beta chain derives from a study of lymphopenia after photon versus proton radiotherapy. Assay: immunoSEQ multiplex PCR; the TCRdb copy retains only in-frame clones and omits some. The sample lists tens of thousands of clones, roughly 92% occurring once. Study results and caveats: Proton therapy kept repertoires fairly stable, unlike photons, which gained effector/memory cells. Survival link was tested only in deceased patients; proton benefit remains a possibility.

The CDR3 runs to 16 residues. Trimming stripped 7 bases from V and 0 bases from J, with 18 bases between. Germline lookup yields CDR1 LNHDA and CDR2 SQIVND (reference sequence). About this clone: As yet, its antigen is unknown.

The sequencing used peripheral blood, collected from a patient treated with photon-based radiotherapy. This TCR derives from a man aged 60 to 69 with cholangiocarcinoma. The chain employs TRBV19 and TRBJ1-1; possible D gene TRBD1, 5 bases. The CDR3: CASTQDPGLLNTEAFF. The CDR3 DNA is TGTGCCAGTACCCAGGATCCGGGACTGTTGAACACTGAAGCTTTCTTT.